This TCR beta chain appears in the sequencing data of a study of Graves' ophthalmopathy and Graves' hyperthyroidism. Study-level results: Most thyroid clonotypes expanded beyond 0.001 frequency were also found in blood. Both a 70.59% sensitivity and an approximately 79% specificity characterized the model's predictions of ophthalmopathy progression.

The authors amplified TCR beta CDR3 regions from RNA transcripts. An initial RT-PCR round employing HTBI primers preceded a second-round multiplex PCR. TCRdb reanalysed the multiplex PCR reads using MiXCR and keeps one entry per CDR3 protein. Among under 250,000 distinct CDR3 sequences, around a fifth were seen once, and the ten largest hold 35% to 55%. The CDR3 is 13 residues long. Germline loops: CDR1 MNHEY, CDR2 SVGAGI. V was cut by 4 bases and J by 5 bases, with 12 bases left in between. Of note for this clonotype: As yet, its antigen is unknown.

The rearrangement uses TRBV6-5 and TRBJ2-7; D unresolved. The sequence came from a woman aged 50 to 65 with Graves' ophthalmopathy. The sequencing input was peripheral blood. DNA for the CDR3: TGTGCCAGCAGTTTTTTGGAGCTCCACGAGCAGTACTTC. Its translation is CASSFLELHEQYF.